The 2 T cell receptor beta chains below come from one sample, sequenced in a study of cytomegalovirus exposure and HLA in healthy donors. Researchers ran the PCR with 60 Vbeta and 13 Jbeta primers. Repertoires were generated with immunoSEQ multiplex PCR, while TCRdb's copy carries only in-frame clones and drops some. The table has some 150,000 clones, over 70% seen once. The specimen was PBMCs. Source of these receptors: a woman between 40 and 50 years old in good health and CMV-seronegative.

The chain combines TRBV5-6 with TRBJ2-3, with D possibly being TRBD2 (5 bases). V was cut by 4 bases and J by 5 bases, with 17 bases left in between. The CDR3 extends over 15 amino acids. Germline CDR1 is SGHDT and CDR2 is YYEEEE. CDR3 in amino acids: CASSPGGYGVDTQYF. As DNA, the CDR3 is TGTGCCAGCAGCCCCGGCGGCTACGGGGTAGATACGCAGTATTTT.

This rearrangement joins TRBV15 to TRBJ1-2; 7 positions match TRBD1. V shed 1 base and J 5 bases; nucleotides not matched to a gene: 4. CDR1 LNHNV and CDR2 YYDKDF come from the germline V gene (reference sequence). The CDR3 runs 14 residues. Here the CDR3 reads CATSRAQTGYGYTF. For the CDR3, the DNA is TGTGCCACCAGCAGAGCCCAGACAGGGTATGGCTACACCTTC. Supplemented by reference TRBV15 and TRBJ1-2, the full variable domain reads DAMVIQNPRYQVTQFGKPVTLSCSQTLNHNVMYWYQQKSSQAPKLLFHYYDKDFNNEADTPDNFQSRRPNTSFCFLDIRSPGLGDTAMYLCATSRAQTGYGYTFGSGTRLTVV.